The present T cell receptor (beta chain) was sequenced within a study of shared clonotypes between healthy human individuals. Study conclusions and caveats: Estimated richness values were generally larger in naive subsets than in memory subsets.

In the CD4+ fraction, cells were divided into CD45RA+ naive and CD45RA-negative memory subsets. This CDR3 spans 13 amino acids. With V trimmed by 7 bases and J by 4 bases, 6 bases remained unmatched. Germline V gene sequence: CDR1 MNHEY, CDR2 SVGAGI. Several immunoSEQ 96-well plates shared each subset's DNA, each plate a replicate. As originally analysed: From ImmunoSEQ came sequences covering only the junction and carrying no quality scores, so filtering differed. Profiled with immunoSEQ multiplex PCR; TCRdb holds only in-frame clones, not every one. V, J and clone size derive from that table, while D and trimming were established from the DNA sequence. The data hold 2 million to 2.5 million clones, with 95% observed a single time. In regard to this clone: The antigen is unknown.

This sequence originates from a man between 18 and 29 years old in good health. This rearrangement joins TRBV6-5 to TRBJ1-1, with TRBD1 matching over 7 bases. Sequenced input: naive CD4+ T cells sorted from blood. Subset described: CD45RA+ positively selected. CDR3 sequence: CASNPHRGTEAFF. The CDR3 DNA follows: TGTGCCAGCAATCCCCACAGGGGCACTGAAGCTTTCTTT.